This T cell receptor (beta chain) was sequenced during a study of blood T cell repertoires in COVID-19. Study-wide background: PBMCs, B-cell-depleted T cells, or T cells provided the cDNA or gDNA that made up the material.

Study processing details: Scientists estimated how many nucleated cells there were by amplifying reference gene primers. The protocol was immunoSEQ multiplex PCR, while the TCRdb copy is restricted to in-frame clones and leaves out a portion. The D gene and trimming were derived from the DNA, and the V and J assignments and clone size from that table. The table lists 90,000 to 140,000 clones, 75% to 85% of them singletons, with over 8.5% in the top ten. There are 15 residues in the CDR3. The ends lost 3 bases at V and 6 bases at J; junction bases unmatched: 4. Per germline, CDR1 MDHEN and CDR2 SYDVKM.

The receptor was derived from a woman aged 70 to 79 with acute or convalescent COVID-19. Sequenced sample: peripheral blood. V gene TRBV28 combines with J gene TRBJ1-6; 8 bases are shared with TRBD1. CDR3 nucleotides: TGTGCCAGCAGTTTGGACAGGGACCCTAATTCACCCCTCCACTTT. This translates into CASSLDRDPNSPLHF.